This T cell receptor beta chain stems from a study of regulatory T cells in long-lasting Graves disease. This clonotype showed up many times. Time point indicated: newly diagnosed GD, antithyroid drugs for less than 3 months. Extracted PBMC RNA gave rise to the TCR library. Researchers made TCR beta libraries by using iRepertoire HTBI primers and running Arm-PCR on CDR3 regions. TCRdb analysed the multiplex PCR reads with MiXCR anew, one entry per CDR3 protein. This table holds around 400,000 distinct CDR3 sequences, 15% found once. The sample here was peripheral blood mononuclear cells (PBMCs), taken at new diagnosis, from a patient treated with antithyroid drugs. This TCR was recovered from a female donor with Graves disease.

CDR3 amino acids: CASSSRLGLAGLGEQYF. The CDR3 bases are TGTGCCAGCAGTTCTAGGCTAGGGCTAGCGGGATTGGGCGAGCAGTACTTC. The V and J genes are TRBV12-3 or TRBV12-4 and TRBJ2-7; the match to TRBD2 covers 9 bases. The CDR3 extends over 17 amino acids. J lost 6 bases, V lost 4 bases, and 16 bases had no gene match.